This TCR beta chain was sequenced for a study of blood T cells in healthy people across ages. Study results and limitations: TCR beta diversity was tightly associated with the proportion of naive T cells. In the absence of known donor CMV status, changes in expanded clonotypes were possibly confounded.

It was with a sample-barcoded 5' primer and a J-beta primer mix that a second PCR of roughly 6 to 11 cycles was run. From the 5' RACE reads, TCRdb called clonotypes with MiXCR, one entry per CDR3 protein. Seen here are 1.5 million to 2 million distinct CDR3 sequences, roughly 27% observed once, and the top ten hold about 8%. As regards this clonotype: Its antigen is currently unknown.

Roughly 10 milliliters was the volume of peripheral blood drawn from each donor. At least 6 micrograms of total RNA were extracted per sample. Sequenced: blood. This sequence originates from a young woman in good health.

CDR3 residues: CAIRSGDRSYEQYF. The CDR3 nucleotides are TGTGCCATCAGGAGCGGGGATAGGTCCTACGAGCAGTACTTC. The chain recombines TRBV10-3 with TRBJ2-7; 7 bases are a match to TRBD2. CDR3 size: 14 residues. Germline V gives CDR1 ENHRY, CDR2 SYGVKD. V was clipped by 6 bases and J by 1 base; unmatched bases: 6.